These T cell receptor beta chains were read from a single sample in a study of T cells after yellow fever vaccination. From the 5' RACE reads, TCRdb called clonotypes with MiXCR, one entry per CDR3 protein. Here the sample spans around 46,000 distinct CDR3 sequences, about 7.9% being singletons. Sample: CD8+ T cells sorted from PBMCs, taken roughly 15 days after the first yellow fever vaccination. All receptors derive from a man in his late teens or twenties who received the YFV17D yellow fever vaccine. The CDR3 runs from the conserved cysteine through the conserved F or W. Each record gives: J gene, clone size, D gene, V gene, CDR3 protein, CDR3 DNA. The D gene is left open where the match is weak. The size of a clone is reported for some rows only, either as once, few or many, or as a class for expanded clones.

J gene: TRBJ1-1
clone size: many
D gene: NA
V gene: TRBV12-3/TRBV12-4
CDR3 protein: CASRPHGPEAFF
CDR3 DNA: TGTGCCAGCCGACCTCACGGGCCTGAAGCTTTCTTT

J gene: TRBJ2-1
clone size: many
D gene: TRBD2
V gene: TRBV7-8
CDR3 protein: CASSLSLAGGPSYNEQFF
CDR3 DNA: TGTGCCAGCAGCTTATCCCTAGCGGGGGGTCCCTCCTACAATGAGCAGTTCTTC

J gene: TRBJ1-2
clone size: NA
D gene: NA
V gene: TRBV4-3
CDR3 protein: CASSQRGGGYTF
CDR3 DNA: TGCGCCAGCAGCCAACGGGGAGGCGGCTACACCTTC

J gene: TRBJ2-2
clone size: NA
D gene: TRBD2
V gene: TRBV27
CDR3 protein: CASSPGLAVGELFF
CDR3 DNA: TGTGCCAGCAGTCCTGGACTAGCGGTCGGGGAGCTGTTTTTT

J gene: TRBJ1-5
clone size: NA
D gene: TRBD1
V gene: TRBV7-2
CDR3 protein: CASTPTGGGNQPQHF
CDR3 DNA: TGTGCCAGCACCCCAACAGGGGGCGGCAATCAGCCCCAGCATTTT

J gene: TRBJ2-3
clone size: many
D gene: NA
V gene: TRBV6-2/TRBV6-3
CDR3 protein: CASTRTTSPTDTQYF
CDR3 DNA: TGTGCCAGCACTCGGACTACATCACCCACAGATACGCAGTATTTT

J gene: TRBJ1-1
clone size: NA
D gene: NA
V gene: TRBV7-6
CDR3 protein: CASSLRPVNTEAFF
CDR3 DNA: TGTGCCAGCAGCCTCCGGCCGGTGAACACTGAAGCTTTCTTT

J gene: TRBJ2-3
clone size: medium-sized
D gene: NA
V gene: TRBV6-2/TRBV6-3
CDR3 protein: CASSLTSTDTQYF
CDR3 DNA: TGTGCCAGCAGTTTGACTAGCACAGATACGCAGTATTTT

J gene: TRBJ2-7
clone size: many
D gene: NA
V gene: TRBV6-2/TRBV6-3
CDR3 protein: CASSWTLPGEQYF
CDR3 DNA: TGTGCCAGCAGTTGGACCCTACCGGGAGAGCAGTACTTC

J gene: TRBJ2-7
clone size: NA
D gene: TRBD2
V gene: TRBV27
CDR3 protein: CASSWTGRSPYEQYF
CDR3 DNA: TGTGCCAGCAGTTGGACCGGGAGGTCCCCCTACGAGCAGTACTTC

J gene: TRBJ1-1
clone size: few
D gene: TRBD1
V gene: TRBV5-1
CDR3 protein: CASSLPQGAAEAFF
CDR3 DNA: TGCGCCAGCAGCTTGCCGCAGGGGGCCGCTGAAGCTTTCTTT

J gene: TRBJ1-1
clone size: many
D gene: NA
V gene: TRBV6-1
CDR3 protein: CASRVWVEAFF
CDR3 DNA: TGTGCCAGCAGGGTTTGGGTAGAAGCTTTCTTT

J gene: TRBJ1-1
clone size: many
D gene: NA
V gene: TRBV20-1
CDR3 protein: CSVGVNTEAFF
CDR3 DNA: TGCAGTGTAGGGGTAAACACTGAAGCTTTCTTT

J gene: TRBJ1-1
clone size: many
D gene: TRBD1
V gene: TRBV5-4
CDR3 protein: CASSLGTGLMNTEAFF
CDR3 DNA: TGTGCCAGCAGCCTCGGGACAGGGTTAATGAACACTGAAGCTTTCTTT

J gene: TRBJ1-2
clone size: many
D gene: NA
V gene: TRBV27
CDR3 protein: CASSLHSLAGYTF
CDR3 DNA: TGTGCCAGCAGTTTACACTCCCTTGCCGGCTACACCTTC

J gene: TRBJ1-1
clone size: many
D gene: NA
V gene: TRBV6-6
CDR3 protein: CASSSIGRNTEAFF
CDR3 DNA: TGTGCCAGCAGTTCGATAGGGAGGAACACTGAAGCTTTCTTT

J gene: TRBJ2-3
clone size: many
D gene: NA
V gene: TRBV7-2
CDR3 protein: CASSFKGYTDTQYF
CDR3 DNA: TGTGCCAGCAGCTTTAAGGGCTACACAGATACGCAGTATTTT